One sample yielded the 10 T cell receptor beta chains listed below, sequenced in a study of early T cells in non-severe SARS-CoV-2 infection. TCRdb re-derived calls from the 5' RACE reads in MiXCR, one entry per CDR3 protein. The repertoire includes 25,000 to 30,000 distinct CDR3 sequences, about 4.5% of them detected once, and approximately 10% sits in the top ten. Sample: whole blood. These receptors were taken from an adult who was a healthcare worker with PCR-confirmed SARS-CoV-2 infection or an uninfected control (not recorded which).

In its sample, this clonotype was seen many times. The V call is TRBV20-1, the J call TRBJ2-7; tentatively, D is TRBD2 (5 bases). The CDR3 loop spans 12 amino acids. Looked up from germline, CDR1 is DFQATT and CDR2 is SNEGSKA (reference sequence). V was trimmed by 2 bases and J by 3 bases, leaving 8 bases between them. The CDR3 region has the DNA TGCAGTGCTAGACCCGGGGTCTACGAGCAGTACTTC. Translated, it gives CSARPGVYEQYF.

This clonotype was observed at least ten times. CDR3 in amino acids: CASSLRAGGYSYNEQFF. DNA for the CDR3: TGTGCCAGCAGCTTAAGAGCGGGAGGCTACTCCTACAATGAGCAGTTCTTC. J is TRBJ2-1 and V is TRBV7-3; 9 bases are shared with TRBD2. CDR3 length equals 17 residues. The trim removed 1 base at V and 0 bases at J, leaving 4 bases unmatched. Germline lookup yields CDR1 SGHTA and CDR2 FQGTGA.

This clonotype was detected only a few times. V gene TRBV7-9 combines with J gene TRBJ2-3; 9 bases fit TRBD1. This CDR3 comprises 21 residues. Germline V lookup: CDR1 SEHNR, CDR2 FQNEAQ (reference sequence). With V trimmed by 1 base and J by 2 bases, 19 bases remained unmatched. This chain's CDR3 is CASSLGEGQGPRITSTDTQYF. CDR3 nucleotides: TGTGCCAGCAGCTTAGGAGAAGGACAGGGGCCCCGTATCACTTCCACAGATACGCAGTATTTT.

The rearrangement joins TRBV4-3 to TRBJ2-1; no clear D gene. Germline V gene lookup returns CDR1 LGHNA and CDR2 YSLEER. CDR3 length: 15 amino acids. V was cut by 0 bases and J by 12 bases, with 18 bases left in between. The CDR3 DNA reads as TGCGCCAGCAGCCAAGATAGGACCTCGGGCGGAGCGCAGTTCTTC. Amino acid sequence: CASSQDRTSGGAQFF.

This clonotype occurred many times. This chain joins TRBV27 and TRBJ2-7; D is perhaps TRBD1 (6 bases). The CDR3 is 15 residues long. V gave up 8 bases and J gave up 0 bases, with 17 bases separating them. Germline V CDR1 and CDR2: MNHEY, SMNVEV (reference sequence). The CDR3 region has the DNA TGTGCCAGCCGACCCGATCGGACAGTCTCCTACGAGCAGTACGTC. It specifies CASRPDRTVSYEQYV.

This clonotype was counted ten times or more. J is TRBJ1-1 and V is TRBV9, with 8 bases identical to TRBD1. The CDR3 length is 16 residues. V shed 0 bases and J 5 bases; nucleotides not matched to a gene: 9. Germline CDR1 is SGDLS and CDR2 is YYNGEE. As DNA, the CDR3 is TGTGCCAGCAGCGTAGGGTTGACAGGGGAGAGGACTGAAGCTTTCTTT. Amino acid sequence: CASSVGLTGERTEAFF. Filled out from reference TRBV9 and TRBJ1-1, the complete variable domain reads DSGVTQTPKHLITATGQRVTLRCSPRSGDLSVYWYQQSLDQGLQFLIQYYNGEERAKGNILERFSAQQFPDLHSELNLSSLELGDSALYFCASSVGLTGERTEAFFGQGTRLTVV.

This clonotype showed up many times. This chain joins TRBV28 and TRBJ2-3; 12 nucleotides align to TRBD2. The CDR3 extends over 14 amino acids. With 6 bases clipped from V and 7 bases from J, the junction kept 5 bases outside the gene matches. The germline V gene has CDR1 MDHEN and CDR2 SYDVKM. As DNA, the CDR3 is TGTGCCAGCAGCAGACTAGCGGGAGTTCATACGCAGTATTTT. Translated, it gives CASSRLAGVHTQYF.

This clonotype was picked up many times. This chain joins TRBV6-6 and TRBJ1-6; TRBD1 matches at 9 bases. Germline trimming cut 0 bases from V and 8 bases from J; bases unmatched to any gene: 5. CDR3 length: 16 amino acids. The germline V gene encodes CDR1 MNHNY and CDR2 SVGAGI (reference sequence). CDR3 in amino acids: CASSYSTGQGYSPLHF. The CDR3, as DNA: TGTGCCAGCAGTTACTCCACGGGACAGGGTTATTCACCCCTCCACTTT.

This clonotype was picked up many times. CDR3 in amino acids: CSVEVKVPYEQYF. CDR3 nucleotides: TGCAGCGTTGAGGTGAAGGTCCCCTACGAGCAGTACTTC. The chain recombines TRBV29-1 with TRBJ2-7; D is ambiguous. Germline values: CDR1 SQVTM, CDR2 ANQGSEA. V gave up 3 bases and J gave up 2 bases, with 11 bases separating them. This CDR3 contains 13 residues.

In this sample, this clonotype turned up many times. DNA of the CDR3: TGTGCCAGCAGTGACTCGACCAGCTCTGGGGCCAACGTCCTGACTTTC. The encoded protein is CASSDSTSSGANVLTF. The chain has TRBV6-4 and TRBJ2-6; D gene uncertain. CDR3 size: 16 residues. The ends were cut back, 0 bases at V and 0 bases at J, with 6 bases in the middle. Germline CDR1 reads MRHNA; CDR2 reads SNTAGT.